The 8 T cell receptor beta chains below come from one sample, sequenced in a study of early T cells in non-severe SARS-CoV-2 infection. One entry per CDR3 protein, called by TCRdb with MiXCR from the 5' RACE reads. The sample consists of 45,000 or so distinct CDR3 sequences, less than 8.5% of them appearing once. The sample was whole blood. These receptors originate from an adult who was a healthcare worker with PCR-confirmed SARS-CoV-2 infection or an uninfected control (not recorded which).

This clonotype has a count of ten or more. CDR3 region: CASSPGPANYGYTF. For the CDR3, the DNA is TGTGCCAGCAGCCCAGGACCCGCTAACTATGGCTACACCTTC. The rearrangement joins TRBV5-5 to TRBJ1-2; D gene ambiguous. Germline CDR1 SGHKS, CDR2 YYEKEE (reference sequence). There are 14 residues in the CDR3. Between the trimmed V and J ends, which lost 4 bases and 0 bases, there was a span of 10 bases.

The CDR3 sequence: CSVAGRGTDTQYF. For the CDR3, the DNA is TGCAGCGTTGCGGGTAGGGGAACAGATACGCAGTATTTT. The chain employs TRBV29-1 and TRBJ2-3, with a tentative D call TRBD1 (5 bases). This CDR3 has 13 residues. Trimming removed 4 bases at V and 3 bases at J, with 11 bases between. Germline V gene sequence: CDR1 SQVTM, CDR2 ANQGSEA.

CDR3 nucleotides: TGCGCCAGCAGCTTGTCGTCCATCCAAGAGACCCAGTACTTC. The encoded protein is CASSLSSIQETQYF. The chain links TRBV5-1 to TRBJ2-5; D is unresolved. There are 14 residues in the CDR3. The germline V gene encodes CDR1 SGHRS and CDR2 YFSETQ. Trimming shortened V by 1 base and J by 1 base, and 8 bases separated the two germline ends.

This clonotype has ten or more counts. The rearrangement links TRBV18 to TRBJ1-4; TRBD1 agrees at 10 bases. Germline V gives CDR1 KGHSH, CDR2 LQKENI. V lost 3 bases, J lost 7 bases, and 8 bases stayed unmatched. This CDR3 has 16 residues. CDR3 bases: TGTGCCAGCTCACCCGGGACAGGGGCTTTTCGTGAAAAACTGTTTTTT. Its protein is CASSPGTGAFREKLFF.

This clonotype was found many times. The chain couples TRBV29-1 to TRBJ2-5; 9 bases map to TRBD2. The CDR3 is 12 residues long. Germline CDR1 is SQVTM and CDR2 is ANQGSEA. V shed 7 bases and J 3 bases; nucleotides not matched to a gene: 3. In nucleotides, the CDR3 is TGCAGCGACAGGACTAGCGAAGAGACCCAGTACTTC. The encoded protein is CSDRTSEETQYF. The whole variable domain, filled in from reference TRBV29-1 and TRBJ2-5, reads SAVISQKPSRDICQRGTSLTIQCQVDSQVTMMFWYRQQPGQSLTLIATANQGSEATYESGFVIDKFPISRPNLTFSTLTVSNMSPEDSSIYLCSDRTSEETQYFGPGTRLLVL.

The chain recombines TRBV13 with TRBJ2-5; a weak D match, TRBD2 (6 bases). The V and J ends lost 5 bases and 2 bases respectively, with 9 bases between them. Germline V lookup: CDR1 PRHDT, CDR2 FYEKMQ (reference sequence). The CDR3 loop spans 13 amino acids. CDR3 loop: CASSDRGQETQYF. The CDR3 DNA sequence: TGTGCCAGCAGCGATCGGGGGCAAGAGACCCAGTACTTC.

This clonotype was observed a handful of times. The V and J genes are TRBV15 and TRBJ2-7; the D is unclear. In germline, CDR1 is LNHNV, CDR2 YYDKDF (reference sequence). Trimming shortened V by 0 bases and J by 2 bases, and 11 bases separated the two germline ends. The CDR3 is made up of 15 amino acids. CDR3 in amino acids: CATSRDGTYAYEQYF. In nucleotides, the CDR3 is TGTGCCACCAGCAGAGATGGAACGTACGCCTACGAGCAGTACTTC.

The gene calls are TRBV6-2 or TRBV6-3 and TRBJ1-1; 7 bases match TRBD1. Germline V gene data show CDR1 as MNHEY and CDR2 as SVGEGT. J gave up 1 base and V 4 bases, and 9 bases lay outside the gene matches. The CDR3 has 16 amino acids. CDR3 in amino acids: CASSSWDSPGNTEAFF. The DNA of the CDR3 is TGTGCCAGCAGTTCGTGGGACAGCCCGGGGAACACTGAAGCTTTCTTT.